This is a list of T cell receptor beta chains from one sample in a study of Graves' ophthalmopathy and Graves' hyperthyroidism. TCRdb re-called the multiplex PCR reads with MiXCR, one entry per CDR3 protein. The table shows around 470,000 distinct CDR3 sequences, with under 15% occurring only once. Sequenced input: blood. The receptors here all came from a woman in her 30s with Graves' ophthalmopathy. Both conserved end residues are part of each CDR3.

V gene: TRBV9
J gene: TRBJ2-2
CDR3 protein: CASSPPSGRSNTGELFF

V gene: TRBV27
J gene: TRBJ2-7
CDR3 protein: CASSPARDRTYSHEQYF

V gene: TRBV5-8
J gene: TRBJ2-4
CDR3 protein: CASSLFLAEAKNIQYF

V gene: TRBV20-1
J gene: TRBJ2-2
CDR3 protein: CSARRQGRPGELFF

V gene: TRBV12-3/TRBV12-4
J gene: TRBJ2-7
CDR3 protein: CASSFEREGQYF

V gene: TRBV19
J gene: TRBJ1-5
CDR3 protein: CASSTPGGNQPQHF

V gene: TRBV6-2/TRBV6-3
J gene: TRBJ2-7
CDR3 protein: CASSQGTARAYEQYF

V gene: TRBV28
J gene: TRBJ2-7
CDR3 protein: CASSPPGSSSYEQYF

V gene: TRBV12-3/TRBV12-4
J gene: TRBJ2-7
CDR3 protein: CASSSLGTVLYEQYF

V gene: TRBV12-3/TRBV12-4
J gene: TRBJ2-5
CDR3 protein: CASTPTGVETQYF

V gene: TRBV4-2
J gene: TRBJ2-2
CDR3 protein: CASSLPHGTRWTGELFF

V gene: TRBV5-1
J gene: TRBJ2-7
CDR3 protein: CASSRRWVVVNYEQYF

V gene: TRBV7-9
J gene: TRBJ2-7
CDR3 protein: CASSPTGAYEQYF

V gene: TRBV2
J gene: TRBJ1-6
CDR3 protein: CANRQGSYNSPLHF

V gene: TRBV5-1
J gene: TRBJ1-5
CDR3 protein: CASSLAGPGGGQPQHF

V gene: TRBV6-5
J gene: TRBJ1-5
CDR3 protein: CASILGGGSQPQHF

V gene: TRBV6-1
J gene: TRBJ2-5
CDR3 protein: CASTPGGGSQETQYF

V gene: TRBV6-2/TRBV6-3
J gene: TRBJ2-5
CDR3 protein: CASSPLAGAFETQYF

V gene: TRBV6-5
J gene: TRBJ1-2
CDR3 protein: CASSYSTGISGYTF

V gene: TRBV12-3/TRBV12-4
J gene: TRBJ1-5
CDR3 protein: CASSSGTGGDYSNQPQHF

V gene: TRBV6-2/TRBV6-3
J gene: TRBJ2-7
CDR3 protein: CASKGDSRPYEQYF

V gene: TRBV7-2
J gene: TRBJ1-2
CDR3 protein: CASSENRGANYGYTF

V gene: TRBV9
J gene: TRBJ2-7
CDR3 protein: CASSVVDSGRVEQYF

V gene: TRBV24-1
J gene: TRBJ1-2
CDR3 protein: CATSDSPGQEKSGYTF

V gene: TRBV5-5
J gene: TRBJ1-1
CDR3 protein: CASSSDGKNTEAFF

V gene: TRBV2
J gene: TRBJ2-7
CDR3 protein: CASSEANSLRYF

V gene: TRBV7-8
J gene: TRBJ1-1
CDR3 protein: CASNLVGNPMNTEAFF

V gene: TRBV15
J gene: TRBJ2-7
CDR3 protein: CATSRLKAYEQYF

V gene: TRBV30
J gene: TRBJ2-7
CDR3 protein: CAWSVRLQVTYEQYF

V gene: TRBV6-2/TRBV6-3
J gene: TRBJ2-7
CDR3 protein: CASSYYGPGEQYF

V gene: TRBV19
J gene: TRBJ2-2
CDR3 protein: CASIHYTGELFF

V gene: TRBV7-8
J gene: TRBJ1-1
CDR3 protein: CASRVTAGGITEAFF

V gene: TRBV6-1
J gene: TRBJ2-4
CDR3 protein: CASSESAVGTVSSQNIKYF

V gene: TRBV12-3/TRBV12-4
J gene: TRBJ2-7
CDR3 protein: CASSYGEYYEQYF

V gene: TRBV28
J gene: TRBJ2-7
CDR3 protein: CASSPAGYEQYF

V gene: TRBV12-3/TRBV12-4
J gene: TRBJ2-2
CDR3 protein: CASRYTGELFF

V gene: TRBV6-1
J gene: TRBJ2-4
CDR3 protein: CASSALAGGGAKNIQYF